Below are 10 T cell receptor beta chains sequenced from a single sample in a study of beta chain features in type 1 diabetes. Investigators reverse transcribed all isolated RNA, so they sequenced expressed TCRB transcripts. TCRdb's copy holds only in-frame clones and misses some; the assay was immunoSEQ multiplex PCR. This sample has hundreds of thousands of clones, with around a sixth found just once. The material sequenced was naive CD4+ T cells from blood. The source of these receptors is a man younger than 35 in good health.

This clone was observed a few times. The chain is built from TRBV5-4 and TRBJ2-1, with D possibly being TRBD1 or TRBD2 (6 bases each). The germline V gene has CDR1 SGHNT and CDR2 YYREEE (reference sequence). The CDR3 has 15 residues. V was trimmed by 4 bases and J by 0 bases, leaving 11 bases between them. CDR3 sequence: CASSPRDISYNEQFF. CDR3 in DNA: TGTGCCAGCAGCCCGCGGGACATCTCCTACAATGAGCAGTTCTTC.

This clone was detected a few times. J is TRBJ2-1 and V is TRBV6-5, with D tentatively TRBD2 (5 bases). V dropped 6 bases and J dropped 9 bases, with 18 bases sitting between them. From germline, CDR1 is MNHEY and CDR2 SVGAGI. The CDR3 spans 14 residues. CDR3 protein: CASSRAWTFGEQFF. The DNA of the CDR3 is TGTGCCAGCAGCAGAGCCTGGACTTTTGGTGAGCAGTTCTTC.

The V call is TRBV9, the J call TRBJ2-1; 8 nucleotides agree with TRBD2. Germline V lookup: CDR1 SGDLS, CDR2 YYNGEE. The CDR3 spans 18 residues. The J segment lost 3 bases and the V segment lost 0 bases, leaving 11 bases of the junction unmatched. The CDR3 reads CASSVDLLREALYNEQFF. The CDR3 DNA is TGTGCCAGCAGCGTAGACCTGCTGCGGGAGGCACTCTACAATGAGCAGTTCTTC. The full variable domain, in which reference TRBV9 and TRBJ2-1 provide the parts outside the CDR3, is DSGVTQTPKHLITATGQRVTLRCSPRSGDLSVYWYQQSLDQGLQFLIQYYNGEERAKGNILERFSAQQFPDLHSELNLSSLELGDSALYFCASSVDLLREALYNEQFFGPGTRLTVL.

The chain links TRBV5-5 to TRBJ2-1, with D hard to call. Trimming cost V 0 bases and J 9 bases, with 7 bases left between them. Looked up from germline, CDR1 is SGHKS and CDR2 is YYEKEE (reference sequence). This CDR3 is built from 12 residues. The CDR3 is CASSLAVFEQFF. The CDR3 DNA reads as TGTGCCAGCAGCTTGGCGGTCTTTGAGCAGTTCTTC.

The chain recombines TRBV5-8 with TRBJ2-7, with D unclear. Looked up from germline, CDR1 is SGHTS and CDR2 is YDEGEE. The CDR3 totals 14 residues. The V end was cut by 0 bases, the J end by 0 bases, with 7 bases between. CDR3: CASSLGLISYEQYF. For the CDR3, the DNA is TGTGCCAGCAGCTTGGGACTGATCTCCTACGAGCAGTACTTC.

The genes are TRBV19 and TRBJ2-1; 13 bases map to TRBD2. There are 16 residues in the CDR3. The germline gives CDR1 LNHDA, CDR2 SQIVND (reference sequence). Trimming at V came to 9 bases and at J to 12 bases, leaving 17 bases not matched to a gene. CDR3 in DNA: TGTGCCAGCAGAGGACTAGCGGGAGAGGGGGCCGGCGGGCAGTTCTTC. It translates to CASRGLAGEGAGGQFF.

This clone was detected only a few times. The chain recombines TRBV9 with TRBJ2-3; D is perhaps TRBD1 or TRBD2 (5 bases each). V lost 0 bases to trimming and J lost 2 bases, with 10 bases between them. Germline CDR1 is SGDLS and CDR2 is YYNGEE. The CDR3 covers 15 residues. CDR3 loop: CASSVVGVTTDTQYF. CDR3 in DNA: TGTGCCAGCAGCGTAGTGGGGGTAACCACAGATACGCAGTATTTT.

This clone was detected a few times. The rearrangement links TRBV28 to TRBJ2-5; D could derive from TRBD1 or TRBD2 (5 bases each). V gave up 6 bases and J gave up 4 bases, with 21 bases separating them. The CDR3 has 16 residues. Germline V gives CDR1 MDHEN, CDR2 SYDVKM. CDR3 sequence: CASSSPRGWERETQYF. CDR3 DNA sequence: TGTGCCAGCAGCTCCCCACGGGGCTGGGAAAGAGAGACCCAGTACTTC. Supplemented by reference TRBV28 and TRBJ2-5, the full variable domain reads DVKVTQSSRYLVKRTGEKVFLECVQDMDHENMFWYRQDPGLGLRLIYFSYDVKMKEKGDIPEGYSVSREKKERFSLILESASTNQTSMYLCASSSPRGWERETQYFGPGTRLLVL.

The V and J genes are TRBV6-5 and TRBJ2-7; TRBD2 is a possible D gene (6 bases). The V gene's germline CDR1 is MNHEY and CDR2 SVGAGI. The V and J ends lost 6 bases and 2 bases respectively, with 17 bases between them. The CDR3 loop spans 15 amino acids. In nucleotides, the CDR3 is TGTGCCAGCAGCCCCGGGACTCCCCGCACCTACGAGCAGTACTTC. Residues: CASSPGTPRTYEQYF.

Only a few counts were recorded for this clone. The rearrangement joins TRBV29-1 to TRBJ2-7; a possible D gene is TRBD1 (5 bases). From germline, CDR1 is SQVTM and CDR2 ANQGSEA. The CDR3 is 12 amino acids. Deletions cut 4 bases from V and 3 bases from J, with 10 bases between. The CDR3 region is CSVGQTFYEQYF. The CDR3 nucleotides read TGCAGCGTTGGACAGACCTTCTACGAGCAGTACTTC.